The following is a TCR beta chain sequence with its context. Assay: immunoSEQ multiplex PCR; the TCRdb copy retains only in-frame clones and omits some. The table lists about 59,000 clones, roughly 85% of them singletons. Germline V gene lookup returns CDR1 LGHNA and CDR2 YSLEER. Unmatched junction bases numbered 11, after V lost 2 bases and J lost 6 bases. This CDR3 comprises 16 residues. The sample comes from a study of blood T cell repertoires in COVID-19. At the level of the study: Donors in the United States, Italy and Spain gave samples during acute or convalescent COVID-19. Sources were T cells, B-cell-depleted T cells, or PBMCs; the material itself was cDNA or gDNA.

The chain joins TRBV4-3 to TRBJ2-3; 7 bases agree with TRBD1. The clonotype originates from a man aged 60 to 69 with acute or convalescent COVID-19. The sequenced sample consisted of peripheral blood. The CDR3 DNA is TGCGCCAGCAGCCAAAGGGGGCTAGCTAGGCTTGATACGCAGTATTTT. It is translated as CASSQRGLARLDTQYF.